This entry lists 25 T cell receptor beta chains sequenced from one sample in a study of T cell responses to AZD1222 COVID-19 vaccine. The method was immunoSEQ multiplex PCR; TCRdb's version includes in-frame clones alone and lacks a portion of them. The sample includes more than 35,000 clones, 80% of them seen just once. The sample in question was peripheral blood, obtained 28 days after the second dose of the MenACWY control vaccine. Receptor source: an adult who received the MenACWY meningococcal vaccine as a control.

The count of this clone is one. CDR3 residues: CATSRKGATEAFF. The CDR3 DNA reads TGTGCCACCAGCAGAAAGGGGGCAACTGAAGCTTTCTTT. This chain connects TRBV15 to TRBJ1-1; 7 positions match TRBD1. The germline gives CDR1 LNHNV, CDR2 YYDKDF (reference sequence). Losses at the gene ends were 2 bases for V and 5 bases for J; bases not matched to a gene: 2. The CDR3 has 13 residues. Based on the CDR3 plus reference TRBV15 and TRBJ1-1, the full variable domain is DAMVIQNPRYQVTQFGKPVTLSCSQTLNHNVMYWYQQKSSQAPKLLFHYYDKDFNNEADTPDNFQSRRPNTSFCFLDIRSPGLGDTAMYLCATSRKGATEAFFGQGTRLTVV.

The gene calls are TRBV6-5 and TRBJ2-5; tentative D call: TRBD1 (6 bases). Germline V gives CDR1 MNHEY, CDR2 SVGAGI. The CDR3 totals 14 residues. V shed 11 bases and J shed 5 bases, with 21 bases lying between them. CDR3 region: CASIGRGVGETQYF. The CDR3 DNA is TGTGCCTCCATAGGCAGGGGAGTAGGGGAGACCCAGTACTTC.

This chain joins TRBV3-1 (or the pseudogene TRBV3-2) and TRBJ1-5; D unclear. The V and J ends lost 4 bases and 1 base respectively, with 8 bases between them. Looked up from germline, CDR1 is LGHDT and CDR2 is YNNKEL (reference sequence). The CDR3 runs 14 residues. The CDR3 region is CASSRFTSNQPQHF. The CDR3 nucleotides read TGTGCCAGCAGCCGTTTCACCAGCAATCAGCCCCAGCATTTT.

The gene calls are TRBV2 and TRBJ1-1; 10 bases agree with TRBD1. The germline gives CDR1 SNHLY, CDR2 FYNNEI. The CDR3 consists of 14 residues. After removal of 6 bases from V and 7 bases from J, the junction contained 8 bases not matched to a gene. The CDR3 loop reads CASSFRDRGGEAFF. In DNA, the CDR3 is TGTGCCAGCAGCTTCCGGGACAGGGGTGGTGAAGCTTTCTTT.

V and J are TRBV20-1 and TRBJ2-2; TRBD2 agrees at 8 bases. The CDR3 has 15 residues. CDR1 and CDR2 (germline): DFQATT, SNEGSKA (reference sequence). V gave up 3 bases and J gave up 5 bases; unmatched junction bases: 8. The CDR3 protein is CSASLPGRGTGELFF. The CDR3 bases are TGCAGTGCTAGTCTGCCCGGGAGGGGGACCGGGGAGCTGTTTTTT.

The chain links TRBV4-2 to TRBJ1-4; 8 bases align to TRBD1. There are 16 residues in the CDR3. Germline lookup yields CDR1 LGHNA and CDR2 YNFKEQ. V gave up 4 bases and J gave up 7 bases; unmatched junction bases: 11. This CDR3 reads CASSRSGRDRSEKLFF. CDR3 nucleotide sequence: TGTGCCAGCAGCCGGTCGGGTAGGGACAGGAGTGAAAAACTGTTTTTT.

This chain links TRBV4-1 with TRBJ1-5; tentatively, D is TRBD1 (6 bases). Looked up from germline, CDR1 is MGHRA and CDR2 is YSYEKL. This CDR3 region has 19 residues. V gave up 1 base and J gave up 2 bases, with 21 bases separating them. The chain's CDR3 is CASSQGILVRDNGNQPQHF. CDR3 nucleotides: TGCGCCAGCAGCCAAGGTATCCTCGTCCGGGACAACGGCAATCAGCCCCAGCATTTT.

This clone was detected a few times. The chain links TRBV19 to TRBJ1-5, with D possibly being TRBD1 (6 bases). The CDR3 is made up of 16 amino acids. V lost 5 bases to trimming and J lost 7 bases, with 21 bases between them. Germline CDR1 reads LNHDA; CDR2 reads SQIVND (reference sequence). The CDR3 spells CASSPLQGIPQQPQHF. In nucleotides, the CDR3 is TGTGCCAGTAGTCCGCTTCAGGGGATCCCCCAACAGCCCCAGCATTTT.

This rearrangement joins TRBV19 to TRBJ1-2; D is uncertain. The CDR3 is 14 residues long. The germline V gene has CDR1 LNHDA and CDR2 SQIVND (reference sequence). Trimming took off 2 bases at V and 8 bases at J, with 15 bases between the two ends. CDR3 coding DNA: TGTGCCAGTAGTATAAGGTCGGGGATTGACGGCTACACCTTC. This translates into CASSIRSGIDGYTF.

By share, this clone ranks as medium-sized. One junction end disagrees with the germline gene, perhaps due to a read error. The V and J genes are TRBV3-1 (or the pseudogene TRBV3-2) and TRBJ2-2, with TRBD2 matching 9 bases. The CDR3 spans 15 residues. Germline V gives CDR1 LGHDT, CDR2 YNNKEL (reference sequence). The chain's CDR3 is CARSSRAGGGGELFF. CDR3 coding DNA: TGTGCCCGCAGCTCCCGGGCGGGGGGGGGCGGGGAGCTGTTTTTT.

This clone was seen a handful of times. CDR3 sequence (DNA): TGTGCCTGGACCGGGACAGACTATGCAACTTCACCCCTCCACTTT. Translating gives CAWTGTDYATSPLHF. The rearrangement links TRBV30 to TRBJ1-6, with TRBD1 matching 7 bases. CDR3 size: 15 residues. V dropped 4 bases and J dropped 9; count of bases not matched to a gene: 12. From germline, CDR1 is GTSNPN and CDR2 SVGIG (reference sequence).

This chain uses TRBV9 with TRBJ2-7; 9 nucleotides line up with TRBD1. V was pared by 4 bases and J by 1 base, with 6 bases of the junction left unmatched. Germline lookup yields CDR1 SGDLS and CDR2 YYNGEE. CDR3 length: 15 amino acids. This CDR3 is CASSSTDRGSYEQYF. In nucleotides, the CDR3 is TGTGCCAGCAGCTCCACCGACAGGGGGTCCTACGAGCAGTACTTC.

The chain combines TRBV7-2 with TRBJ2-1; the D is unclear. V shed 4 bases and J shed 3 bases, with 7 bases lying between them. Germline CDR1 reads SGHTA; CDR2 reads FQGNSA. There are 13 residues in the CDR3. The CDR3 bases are TGTGCCAGCAGCTCAAACCACTACAATGAGCAGTTCTTC. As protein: CASSSNHYNEQFF.

The CDR3 region is CASSPGTTEAFF. The CDR3 nucleotides read TGTGCCAGCAGCCCAGGAACGACTGAAGCTTTCTTT. V and J are TRBV7-9 and TRBJ1-1; D not certain. V lost 5 bases and J lost 5, with 9 bases in between. The CDR3 contains 12 residues. Germline loops: CDR1 SEHNR, CDR2 FQNEAQ (reference sequence).

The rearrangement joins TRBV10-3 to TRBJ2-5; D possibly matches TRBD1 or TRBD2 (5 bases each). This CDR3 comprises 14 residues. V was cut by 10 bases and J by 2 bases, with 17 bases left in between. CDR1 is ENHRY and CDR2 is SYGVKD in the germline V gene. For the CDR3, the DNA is TGTGCCACCGGGACGGACGATACTCAAGAGACCCAGTACTTC. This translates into CATGTDDTQETQYF.

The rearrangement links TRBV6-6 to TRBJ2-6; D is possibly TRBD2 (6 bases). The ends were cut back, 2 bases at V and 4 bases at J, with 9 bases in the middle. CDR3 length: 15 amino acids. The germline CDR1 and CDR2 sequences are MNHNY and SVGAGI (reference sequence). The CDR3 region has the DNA TGTGCCAGCAGTTACGGAGGGGAAGGGGCCAACGTCCTGACTTTC. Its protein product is CASSYGGEGANVLTF.

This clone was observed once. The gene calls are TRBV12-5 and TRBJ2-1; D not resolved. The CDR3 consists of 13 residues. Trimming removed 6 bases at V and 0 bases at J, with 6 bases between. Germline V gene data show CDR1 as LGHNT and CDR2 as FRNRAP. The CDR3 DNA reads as TGTGCTAGTGGCCCATTCTCCTACAATGAGCAGTTCTTC. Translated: CASGPFSYNEQFF.

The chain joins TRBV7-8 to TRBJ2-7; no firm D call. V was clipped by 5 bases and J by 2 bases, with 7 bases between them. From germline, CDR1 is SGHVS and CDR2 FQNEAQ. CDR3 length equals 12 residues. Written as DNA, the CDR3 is TGTGCCAGCAGCCTCCAGACCTACGAGCAGTACTTC. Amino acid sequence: CASSLQTYEQYF.

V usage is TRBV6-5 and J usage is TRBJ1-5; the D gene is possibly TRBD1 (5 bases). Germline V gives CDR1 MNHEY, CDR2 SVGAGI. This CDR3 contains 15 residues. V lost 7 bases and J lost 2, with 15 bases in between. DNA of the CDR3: TGTGCCAGCACCCAGGGAGGGGTAGGCAATCAGCCCCAGCATTTT. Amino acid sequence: CASTQGGVGNQPQHF.

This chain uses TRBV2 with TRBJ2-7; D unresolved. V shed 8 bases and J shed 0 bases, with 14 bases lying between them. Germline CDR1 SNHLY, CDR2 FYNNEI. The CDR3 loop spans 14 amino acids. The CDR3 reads CASQKGRRSYEQYF. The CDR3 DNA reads TGTGCCAGCCAAAAAGGACGTCGCTCCTACGAGCAGTACTTC.

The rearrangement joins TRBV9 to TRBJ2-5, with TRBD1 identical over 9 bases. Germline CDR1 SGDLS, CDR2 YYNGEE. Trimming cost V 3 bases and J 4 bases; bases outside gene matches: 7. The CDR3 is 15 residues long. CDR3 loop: CASSADGQGRETQYF. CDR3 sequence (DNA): TGTGCCAGCAGCGCCGACGGACAGGGGCGAGAGACCCAGTACTTC.

CDR3 amino acids: CAIRDTGNQGEKLFF. The CDR3, as DNA: TGTGCCATCAGGGACACAGGGAATCAAGGAGAAAAACTGTTTTTT. The V call is TRBV10-3, the J call TRBJ1-4; D perhaps matches TRBD1 (6 bases). This CDR3 is 15 amino acids long. Deletions cut 6 bases from V and 8 bases from J, with 19 bases between. Per the germline V gene, CDR1 is ENHRY and CDR2 is SYGVKD.

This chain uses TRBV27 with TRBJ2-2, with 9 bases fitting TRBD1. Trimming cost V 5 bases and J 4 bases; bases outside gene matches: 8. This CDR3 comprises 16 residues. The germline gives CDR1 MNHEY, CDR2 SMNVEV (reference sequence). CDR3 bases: TGTGCCAGCAGTACCGGGACAGGGAGGGCCACCGGGGAGCTGTTTTTT. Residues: CASSTGTGRATGELFF.

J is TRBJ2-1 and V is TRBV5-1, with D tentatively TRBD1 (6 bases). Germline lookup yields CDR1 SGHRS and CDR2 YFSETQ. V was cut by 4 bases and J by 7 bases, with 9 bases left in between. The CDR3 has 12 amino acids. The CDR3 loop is CASSRTDNEQFF. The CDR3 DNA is TGCGCCAGCAGCAGGACAGATAATGAGCAGTTCTTC. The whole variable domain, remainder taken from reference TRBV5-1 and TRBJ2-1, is KAGVTQTPRYLIKTRGQQVTLSCSPISGHRSVSWYQQTPGQGLQFLFEYFSETQRNKGNFPGRFSGRQFSNSRSEMNVSTLELGDSALYLCASSRTDNEQFFGPGTRLTVL.

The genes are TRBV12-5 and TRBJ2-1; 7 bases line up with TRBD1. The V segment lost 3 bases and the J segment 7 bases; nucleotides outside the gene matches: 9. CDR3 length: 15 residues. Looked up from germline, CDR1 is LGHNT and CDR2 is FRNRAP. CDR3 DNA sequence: TGTGCTAGTGGTTTTGTACGACAGGGACCGAATGAGCAGTTCTTC. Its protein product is CASGFVRQGPNEQFF.